One sample yielded the 26 T cell receptor beta chains listed below, sequenced in a study of T-cell memory formation after mild COVID-19. MiXCR, applied by TCRdb to the 5' RACE reads, yields one record per CDR3 protein. The sample gives some 270,000 distinct CDR3 sequences, over 15% of which show up once; 2% to 2.5% is in the top ten. Source material: PBMCs or a T cell subset sorted from them (not recorded which). The receptors derive from an adult woman who had mild COVID-19 (a few samples of this study predate the infection). Cell type and time point are not known.

This clonotype has a handful of counts. V gene TRBV10-2 combines with J gene TRBJ2-2; the match to TRBD2 covers 8 bases. CDR3 length: 15 amino acids. The V and J ends lost 7 bases and 0 bases, in that order; junction bases with no gene match: 4. The germline V gene encodes CDR1 WSHSY and CDR2 SAAADI. The CDR3 DNA reads as TGCGCCAGCACTAAGACTAGCGCGAACACCGGGGAGCTGTTTTTT. Amino acids: CASTKTSANTGELFF.

This clonotype was counted at least ten times. This chain links TRBV5-1 with TRBJ2-3; D gene uncertain. The germline V gene has CDR1 SGHRS and CDR2 YFSETQ. The CDR3 contains 14 residues. V was cut by 0 bases and J by 6 bases, with 11 bases left in between. The CDR3 DNA follows: TGCGCCAGCAGCTTGGGCCCAGGAAAGGATACGCAGTATTTT. Amino acid sequence: CASSLGPGKDTQYF.

In this sample, this clonotype turned up a few times. The chain uses TRBV6-1 and TRBJ2-3; 9 positions match TRBD2. Trimming removed 5 bases from V and 1 base from J; junction bases left unmatched: 7. The CDR3 runs 16 residues. CDR1 MNHNS and CDR2 SASEGT come from the germline V gene. The DNA for the CDR3 is TGTGCCAGCAGTCCGAGACTAGCGGTGCGCACAGATACGCAGTATTTT. As protein: CASSPRLAVRTDTQYF.

This clonotype was seen only a few times. The chain couples TRBV29-1 to TRBJ2-1; unclear D gene. V was clipped by 4 bases and J by 0 bases, with 10 bases between them. The CDR3 length is 14 residues. Germline V gene data show CDR1 as SQVTM and CDR2 as ANQGSEA. In nucleotides, the CDR3 is TGCAGCGTTGCCCGGCGAAGCTCCTACAATGAGCAGTTCTTC. Encoded protein: CSVARRSSYNEQFF.

J is TRBJ1-2 and V is TRBV5-1; D might be TRBD1 (6 bases). Looked up from germline, CDR1 is SGHRS and CDR2 is YFSETQ. Trimming removed 4 bases from V and 6 bases from J, with 25 bases in between. The CDR3 is 17 amino acids. CDR3 sequence: CASSLAETGPHSHGYTF. CDR3 nucleotides: TGCGCCAGCAGCCTCGCCGAAACAGGGCCCCACAGTCATGGCTACACCTTC.

This clonotype was recorded a few times. The chain is built from TRBV29-1 and TRBJ2-2; TRBD2 aligns across 10 bases. The V and J ends lost 3 bases and 4 bases, in that order; junction bases with no gene match: 8. In germline, CDR1 is SQVTM, CDR2 ANQGSEA. The CDR3 runs to 16 residues. CDR3 sequence reads: CSVDSSSGSSTGELFF. The CDR3 DNA sequence: TGCAGCGTTGATTCCTCTAGCGGGAGTTCCACCGGGGAGCTGTTTTTT.

The CDR3 loop is CASSMGQGPNSPLHF. CDR3 in DNA: TGTGCCAGCTCAATGGGACAGGGCCCAAATTCACCCCTCCACTTT. V gene TRBV18 combines with J gene TRBJ1-6; TRBD1 aligns across 9 bases. With V trimmed by 5 bases and J by 7 bases, 6 bases remained unmatched. Germline lookup yields CDR1 KGHSH and CDR2 LQKENI. The length of the CDR3 is 15 residues.

The chain combines TRBV12-3 or TRBV12-4 with TRBJ1-2, with D maybe TRBD1 (5 bases). There are 13 residues in the CDR3. Trimming pared 3 bases from V and 5 bases from J, leaving 10 bases between. DNA for the CDR3: TGTGCCAGCAGTTTCGGGGCCGTATATGGCTACACCTTC. The encoded protein is CASSFGAVYGYTF.

This clonotype was picked up a small number of times. The rearrangement joins TRBV5-1 to TRBJ1-1, with unresolved D. CDR1 is SGHRS, CDR2 YFSETQ, per germline. The ends were cut back, 4 bases at V and 1 base at J, with 8 bases in the middle. The CDR3 sequence is 13 residues long. The CDR3 protein is CASSTSGNTEAFF. The CDR3 DNA sequence: TGCGCCAGCAGCACTTCAGGGAACACTGAAGCTTTCTTT.

The chain carries TRBV12-3 or TRBV12-4 and TRBJ2-6; D is ambiguous. The CDR3 is 15 amino acids. The V and J ends lost 1 base and 5 bases respectively, with 9 bases between them. CDR3 sequence: CASSLESSRANVLTF. In DNA form, the CDR3 reads TGTGCCAGCAGTTTAGAGAGTAGTAGGGCCAACGTCCTGACTTTC.

This chain links TRBV4-2 with TRBJ1-4, with D uncertain. Germline assignment: CDR1 LGHNA and CDR2 YNFKEQ. The CDR3 length is 16 residues. V gave up 3 bases and J gave up 0 bases, with 11 bases separating them. CDR3 in amino acids: CASSQQTGPTNEKLFF. The CDR3, as DNA: TGTGCCAGCAGCCAGCAGACTGGTCCAACTAATGAAAAACTGTTTTTT.

In its sample, this clonotype was seen once. This chain uses TRBV6-6 with TRBJ2-7; D may correspond to TRBD1 or TRBD2 (5 bases each). CDR1 MNHNY and CDR2 SVGAGI come from the germline V gene (reference sequence). The CDR3 runs 12 residues. Trimming stripped 0 bases from V and 12 bases from J, with 12 bases between. In nucleotides, the CDR3 is TGTGCCAGCAGTTACTCGGGGGATTCGTGGTACTTC. Translating it yields CASSYSGDSWYF.

This clonotype was detected a few times. This chain uses TRBV5-1 with TRBJ2-3; TRBD2 matches 10 bases. In germline, CDR1 is SGHRS, CDR2 YFSETQ. This CDR3 is built from 17 residues. V gave up 0 bases and J gave up 0 bases; unmatched junction bases: 4. The DNA for the CDR3 is TGCGCCAGCAGCTTGGGTTCAGCGGGAGGGAGCACAGATACGCAGTATTTT. Its translation: CASSLGSAGGSTDTQYF.

This clonotype came up a few times. V usage is TRBV3-1 and J usage is TRBJ2-7; either TRBD1 or TRBD2 may fit D (6 bases each). The V gene's germline CDR1 is LGHDT and CDR2 YNNKEL (reference sequence). CDR3 size: 15 residues. V lost 4 bases to trimming and J lost 6 bases, with 19 bases between them. In DNA form, the CDR3 reads TGTGCCAGCAGCCTCAACCCTTCCAGGGGAGGCGAGCAGTACTTC. Translating gives CASSLNPSRGGEQYF.

The rearrangement links TRBV24-1 to TRBJ2-3; D unresolved. Per the germline V gene, CDR1 is KGHDR and CDR2 is SFDVKD. The CDR3 totals 16 residues. V shed 0 bases and J shed 0 bases, with 9 bases lying between them. CDR3 in amino acids: CATSDLGVSSTDTQYF. For the CDR3, the DNA is TGTGCCACCAGTGATTTGGGGGTTTCTAGCACAGATACGCAGTATTTT.

The sample holds a few counts of this clonotype. The chain uses TRBV18 and TRBJ1-2; maybe TRBD1 (5 bases). CDR3 size: 15 residues. The germline V and J ends were trimmed by 0 bases and 8 bases, with 16 bases remaining between them. CDR1 and CDR2 from the germline V gene are KGHSH and LQKENI. CDR3 nucleotides: TGTGCCAGCTCACCACCCCAGACCCCCTGGGACGGCTACACCTTC. It is translated as CASSPPQTPWDGYTF.

In this sample, this clonotype turned up a few times. The gene calls are TRBV20-1 and TRBJ2-1; D may be TRBD2 (7 bases). CDR3 length equals 16 residues. V dropped 0 bases and J dropped 4 bases, with 16 bases sitting between them. CDR1 is DFQATT and CDR2 is SNEGSKA in the germline V gene (reference sequence). The CDR3 reads CSARDSGGARYNEQFF. Written as DNA, the CDR3 is TGCAGTGCTAGAGATTCGGGGGGCGCACGGTACAATGAGCAGTTCTTC.

The V call is TRBV7-9, the J call TRBJ2-7; 7 bases are a match to TRBD1. The CDR3 totals 14 residues. V gave up 5 bases and J gave up 1 base; unmatched junction bases: 5. In germline, CDR1 is SEHNR, CDR2 FQNEAQ (reference sequence). The CDR3 is CASSRGQLSYEQYF. The CDR3 DNA sequence: TGTGCCAGCAGCCGGGGACAGCTTTCCTACGAGCAGTACTTC.

This clonotype turned up a few times. For the CDR3, the DNA is TGCGCCAGCAGCCAAGTTACTAGGGGGGCTCTCTATGGCTACACCTTC. This translates into CASSQVTRGALYGYTF. The rearrangement joins TRBV4-1 to TRBJ1-2; D possibly corresponds to TRBD1 (6 bases). Germline values: CDR1 MGHRA, CDR2 YSYEKL. Trimming shortened V by 1 base and J by 4 bases, and 16 bases separated the two germline ends. This CDR3 comprises 16 residues.

This CDR3 reads CASSLEPTRGYTF. Written as DNA, the CDR3 is TGTGCCAGCAGCTTGGAGCCCACCCGGGGCTACACCTTC. The rearrangement joins TRBV7-6 to TRBJ1-2; D remains unclear. V gave up 3 bases and J gave up 8 bases, with 13 bases separating them. The CDR3 sequence is 13 residues long. The germline CDR1 and CDR2 sequences are SGHVS and FNYEAQ.

The chain recombines TRBV25-1 with TRBJ2-5, with 9 bases lining up with TRBD1. The V and J ends lost 6 bases and 5 bases, in that order; junction bases with no gene match: 10. Germline assignment: CDR1 MGHDK and CDR2 SYGVNS. The CDR3 has 15 amino acids. CDR3 protein: CASRRSGTGKETQYF. The CDR3 DNA is TGTGCCAGCAGAAGATCCGGGACAGGGAAGGAGACCCAGTACTTC.

The V gene is TRBV7-3, the J gene TRBJ2-7; D possibly corresponds to TRBD2 (6 bases). The CDR3 length is 16 residues. Germline loops: CDR1 SGHTA, CDR2 FQGTGA. Trimming left V 3 bases short and J 3 bases short, with 18 bases between. The CDR3 DNA sequence: TGTGCCAGCAGCTTCAGACGCCGGGGGAAACACTACGAGCAGTACTTC. Protein sequence: CASSFRRRGKHYEQYF. The whole variable domain, remainder taken from reference TRBV7-3 and TRBJ2-7, is GAGVSQTPSNKVTEKGKYVELRCDPISGHTALYWYRQSLGQGPEFLIYFQGTGAADDSGLPNDRFFAVRPEGSVSTLKIQRTERGDSAVYLCASSFRRRGKHYEQYFGPGTRLTVT.

This clonotype was observed a handful of times. The genes are TRBV12-3 or TRBV12-4 and TRBJ2-2, with 7 bases matching TRBD2. The junction had 2 bases not matched to a gene; V was cut back by 1 base and J by 6 bases. CDR3 size: 14 residues. The CDR3 sequence: CASSLEAGSGELFF. The CDR3, as DNA: TGTGCCAGCAGTTTAGAAGCGGGGTCCGGGGAGCTGTTTTTT.

The chain recombines TRBV7-2 with TRBJ1-4; D unresolved. CDR1 SGHTA and CDR2 FQGNSA come from the germline V gene. The CDR3 is made up of 14 amino acids. Between the trimmed V and J ends, which lost 0 bases and 3 bases, there was a span of 5 bases. CDR3 amino acids: CASSLARSNEKLFF. The CDR3 DNA sequence: TGTGCCAGCAGCTTAGCGCGTTCTAATGAAAAACTGTTTTTT.

In this sample, this clonotype turned up a few times. The gene calls are TRBV12-3 or TRBV12-4 and TRBJ1-1; D gene uncertain. This CDR3 comprises 13 residues. V lost 4 bases, J lost 6 bases, and 12 bases lay in between. The CDR3 sequence is CASSSPLGSEAFF. For the CDR3, the DNA is TGTGCCAGCAGTTCCCCGCTGGGGTCTGAAGCTTTCTTT.

Ten or more counts support this clonotype. The rearrangement joins TRBV5-1 to TRBJ1-5; 9 bases line up with TRBD1. J lost 6 bases, V lost 2 bases, and 0 bases had no gene match. CDR3 size: 13 residues. The germline V gene encodes CDR1 SGHRS and CDR2 YFSETQ. The CDR3 here is CASSLQGAQPQHF. In DNA form, the CDR3 reads TGCGCCAGCAGCTTACAGGGGGCTCAGCCCCAGCATTTT.